This entry lists 30 T cell receptor beta chains sequenced from one sample in a study of CD4 T cells in relation to SARS-CoV-2 and coronaviruses (dated by TCRdb to about 2021). The library was prepared using the immunoSEQ multiplex PCR assay. TCRdb's version of the immuneACCESS table is confined to in-frame rearrangements and falls short of the full clone set. An unresolved V gene accounts for under half of the shortfall where checked; the remainder is of unknown origin. The sample table shows 35,000 to 45,000 clones, and 75% to 90% are seen once. Clones ranked in the top ten supply 0.95% to 1.5% of the sample. The antigens for these receptors are not known. Sequencing was carried out using naive CD4+ T cells from PBMCs, cultured in vitro. This specimen's cell subset or site label, interpreted: naive CD4+ T cells isolated by negative enrichment. These receptors all stem from an adult with COVID-19.

The sample holds a few counts of this clone. The chain joins TRBV5-4 to TRBJ1-5, with D hard to call. The germline V and J ends were trimmed by 6 bases and 3 bases, with 16 bases remaining between them. The CDR3 has 15 residues. From germline, CDR1 is SGHNT and CDR2 YYREEE (reference sequence). The CDR3 bases are TGTGCCAGCACCCTCTATGACTCCTCCAATCAGCCCCAGCATTTT. This sequence encodes CASTLYDSSNQPQHF. Drawing the rest from reference TRBV5-4 and TRBJ1-5, the complete variable domain is ETGVTQSPTHLIKTRGQQVTLRCSSQSGHNTVSWYQQALGQGPQFIFQYYREEENGRGNFPPRFSGLQFPNYSSELNVNALELDDSALYLCASTLYDSSNQPQHFGDGTRLSIL.

The chain is built from TRBV6-5 and TRBJ2-4; 7 positions agree with TRBD1. J gave up 6 bases and V 4 bases, and 6 bases lay outside the gene matches. CDR1 MNHEY and CDR2 SVGAGI come from the germline V gene. The CDR3 is made up of 14 amino acids. The CDR3 loop reads CASSSPNRGNIQYF. CDR3 sequence (DNA): TGTGCCAGCAGTTCCCCCAACAGGGGAAACATTCAGTACTTC.

Written as DNA, the CDR3 is TGTGCCAGCAGTGACCTAGCGGGAGGGGAATACAATGAGCAGTTCTTC. Protein product: CASSDLAGGEYNEQFF. V usage is TRBV6-1 and J usage is TRBJ2-1; 12 nucleotides agree with TRBD2. V shed 3 bases and J 4 bases; nucleotides not matched to a gene: 4. The CDR3 totals 16 residues. Germline-derived CDR1 and CDR2 are MNHNS and SASEGT.

CDR3 sequence reads: CASSGGTDTQYF. CDR3 DNA: TGTGCCAGCAGTGGGGGGACAGATACGCAGTATTTT. The chain links TRBV27 to TRBJ2-3; D perhaps matches TRBD2 (6 bases). This CDR3 is 12 amino acids long. V gave up 5 bases and J gave up 3 bases, with 6 bases separating them. Germline CDR1 and CDR2: MNHEY and SMNVEV (reference sequence).

This chain links TRBV5-1 with TRBJ1-4; D ambiguous. Germline V CDR1 and CDR2: SGHRS, YFSETQ. V was shortened by 0 bases and J by 5 bases, with 8 bases between the two germline ends. CDR3 length: 14 amino acids. CDR3 protein: CASSLASENEKLFF. The CDR3 nucleotides are TGCGCCAGCAGCTTGGCCAGCGAAAATGAAAAACTGTTTTTT.

This rearrangement joins TRBV27 to TRBJ2-2, with no clear D. Germline V gives CDR1 MNHEY, CDR2 SMNVEV (reference sequence). V gave up 1 base and J gave up 2 bases, with 14 bases separating them. The CDR3 is made up of 17 amino acids. The CDR3 bases are TGTGCCAGCAGTTTATTTTCAGGCAAACTCAACACCGGGGAGCTGTTTTTT. This gives the protein CASSLFSGKLNTGELFF.

V and J are TRBV6-1 and TRBJ2-6; D is ambiguous. Germline V gene sequence: CDR1 MNHNS, CDR2 SASEGT. The CDR3 length is 15 residues. Between the trimmed V and J ends, which lost 1 base and 0 bases, there was a span of 4 bases. The CDR3: CASSEDSSGANVLTF. For the CDR3, the DNA is TGTGCCAGCAGTGAAGACAGCTCTGGGGCCAACGTCCTGACTTTC.

The chain is built from TRBV27 and TRBJ2-1, with 12 bases matching TRBD2. Losses at the gene ends were 5 bases for V and 8 bases for J; bases not matched to a gene: 4. Germline values: CDR1 MNHEY, CDR2 SMNVEV (reference sequence). CDR3 length equals 14 residues. Here the CDR3 DNA reads TGTGCCAGCAGTGGACTAGCGGGATACGATGAGCAGTTCTTC. It is translated as CASSGLAGYDEQFF.

V gene TRBV9 combines with J gene TRBJ2-1; TRBD1 matches 10 bases. The CDR3 contains 15 residues. V lost 3 bases and J lost 8; bases outside the gene matches: 8. CDR1 is SGDLS and CDR2 is YYNGEE in the germline V gene. In DNA, the CDR3 is TGTGCCAGCAGCGGGGACGGGACAGGGGTTTATGAGCAGTTCTTC. Protein product: CASSGDGTGVYEQFF.

The chain links TRBV30 to TRBJ2-3; D may correspond to TRBD1 or TRBD2 (6 bases each). The V end was cut by 0 bases, the J end by 3 bases, with 10 bases between. CDR3 size: 14 residues. Germline lookup yields CDR1 GTSNPN and CDR2 SVGIG (reference sequence). The CDR3 protein is CAWSVGGLTDTQYF. The CDR3 nucleotides read TGTGCCTGGAGTGTCGGGGGCCTGACAGATACGCAGTATTTT.

The rearrangement joins TRBV5-6 to TRBJ1-2; a possible D gene is TRBD1 (5 bases). Germline CDR1 SGHDT, CDR2 YYEEEE. The V gene lost 0 bases and the J gene lost 4 bases, with 10 bases spanning the gap. This CDR3 is 14 amino acids long. The CDR3 protein is CASSLGGAAYGYTF. In DNA form, the CDR3 reads TGTGCCAGCAGCTTGGGCGGGGCGGCCTATGGCTACACCTTC.

This rearrangement joins TRBV28 to TRBJ2-7; D possibly corresponds to TRBD2 (6 bases). Trimming removed 7 bases at V and 2 bases at J, with 9 bases between. CDR3 length: 12 residues. Germline CDR1 is MDHEN and CDR2 is SYDVKM. This chain's CDR3 is CASNLATYEQYF. In nucleotides, the CDR3 is TGTGCCAGCAATCTAGCGACCTACGAGCAGTACTTC.

The V gene is TRBV11-2, the J gene TRBJ2-1; maybe TRBD1 (6 bases). CDR1 and CDR2 from the germline V gene are SGHAT and FQNNGV. The CDR3 has 15 amino acids. Trimming took 4 bases from V and 0 from J, leaving 10 bases between them. The CDR3 coding sequence is TGTGCCAGCAGCTACCTACAGGGCTCCTACAATGAGCAGTTCTTC. Translation: CASSYLQGSYNEQFF.

The CDR3 loop reads CAITTDTAGGTGELFF. In DNA, the CDR3 is TGTGCCATCACCACGGACACAGCCGGCGGCACCGGGGAGCTGTTTTTT. The chain combines TRBV10-3 with TRBJ2-2; maybe TRBD1 (5 bases). Germline lookup yields CDR1 ENHRY and CDR2 SYGVKD. The CDR3 runs 16 residues. Trimming removed 7 bases at V and 4 bases at J, with 19 bases between.

The rearrangement joins TRBV19 to TRBJ2-3; the match to TRBD2 covers 10 bases. Unmatched junction bases numbered 3, after V lost 6 bases and J lost 3 bases. Germline V lookup: CDR1 LNHDA, CDR2 SQIVND (reference sequence). This CDR3 comprises 14 residues. CDR3 region: CASSGLAATDTQYF. CDR3 DNA: TGTGCCAGTAGCGGACTAGCGGCTACAGATACGCAGTATTTT.

The gene calls are TRBV6-2 or TRBV6-3 and TRBJ2-1; TRBD2 matches 7 bases. The CDR3 has 15 amino acids. The germline V gene encodes CDR1 MNHEY and CDR2 SVGEGT. Trimming removed 6 bases from V and 0 bases from J; junction bases left unmatched: 5. This CDR3 is CASSHRGSSYNEQFF. The CDR3 DNA is TGTGCCAGCAGCCACCGCGGGAGCTCCTACAATGAGCAGTTCTTC.

The chain recombines TRBV19 with TRBJ2-1; TRBD2 matches at 9 bases. Germline V gives CDR1 LNHDA, CDR2 SQIVND (reference sequence). The junction had 6 bases not matched to a gene; V was cut back by 4 bases and J by 2 bases. CDR3 length: 16 residues. The CDR3, as DNA: TGTGCCAGTAGTAAGAGCGGGAGGCTTGCCTACAATGAGCAGTTCTTC. This sequence encodes CASSKSGRLAYNEQFF.

This clone was detected a few times. V usage is TRBV20-1 and J usage is TRBJ2-2, with D unclear. CDR3 size: 11 residues. CDR1 and CDR2 (germline): DFQATT, SNEGSKA (reference sequence). V was clipped by 6 bases and J by 6 bases, with 8 bases between them. The CDR3 nucleotides are TGCAGTGCCGCCCTTGCCGGGGAGCTGTTTTTT. It codes for CSAALAGELFF.

The chain joins TRBV6-7 to TRBJ2-3; 10 bases are shared with TRBD2. TRBV6-7 is an open reading frame whose function is uncertain. Trimming cost V 3 bases and J 2 bases; bases outside gene matches: 2. CDR3 size: 15 residues. CDR3 nucleotides: TGTGCCAGCAGTTATGGACTAGCGGTCACAGATACGCAGTATTTT. This sequence encodes CASSYGLAVTDTQYF.

The CDR3 protein is CASSSQGVAGANVLTF. In nucleotides, the CDR3 is TGTGCCAGCTCATCACAGGGGGTCGCTGGGGCCAACGTCCTGACTTTC. The rearrangement links TRBV18 to TRBJ2-6; 8 bases are shared with TRBD1. This CDR3 contains 16 residues. With 5 bases clipped from V and 2 bases from J, the junction kept 5 bases outside the gene matches. Germline V CDR1 and CDR2: KGHSH, LQKENI.

This clone occurred once. A junction end diverges from the germline sequence, so it may reflect a read error. The chain recombines TRBV3-1 (or the pseudogene TRBV3-2) with TRBJ1-4; 7 bases agree with TRBD1. The CDR3 loop spans 15 amino acids. Germline lookup yields CDR1 LGHDT and CDR2 YNNKEL (reference sequence). The CDR3 here is CAGSQPGTANEKLFF. The CDR3 DNA reads TGTGCCGGCAGCCAACCCGGGACAGCGAATGAAAAACTGTTTTTT.

The gene calls are TRBV2 and TRBJ1-4; 7 nucleotides line up with TRBD1. Trimming took 4 bases from V and 5 from J; bases not matched to a gene: 1. Germline CDR1 and CDR2: SNHLY and FYNNEI. The CDR3 extends over 13 amino acids. CDR3 amino acids: CASSATGNEKLFF. CDR3 DNA sequence: TGTGCCAGCAGTGCGACAGGGAATGAAAAACTGTTTTTT.

The chain carries TRBV5-6 and TRBJ2-1; TRBD2 matches at 12 bases. The CDR3 is made up of 16 amino acids. The V gene's germline CDR1 is SGHDT and CDR2 YYEEEE. J was trimmed by 7 bases and V by 4 bases; bases with no gene match: 9. The CDR3 bases are TGTGCCAGCAGCAGACTAGCGGGGGCTACTGGGAATGAGCAGTTCTTC. It specifies CASSRLAGATGNEQFF. The full variable domain, completed using reference TRBV5-6 and TRBJ2-1, is DAGVTQSPTHLIKTRGQQVTLRCSPKSGHDTVSWYQQALGQGPQFIFQYYEEEERQRGNFPDRFSGHQFPNYSSELNVNALLLGDSALYLCASSRLAGATGNEQFFGPGTRLTVL.

This clone was counted once. The J gene is TRBJ2-1, the V gene TRBV12-3 or TRBV12-4; perhaps TRBD2 as D (6 bases). CDR3 length: 13 residues. With 2 bases removed from V and 7 bases from J, the gap between germline ends came to 9 bases. In DNA, the CDR3 is TGTGCCAGCAGTTTAAACGGGAGAAATGAGCAGTTCTTC. This sequence encodes CASSLNGRNEQFF.

The CDR3 DNA reads as TGTGCCAGCTCTCCCCAGGACTCTGTCGAGCAGTACTTC. As protein: CASSPQDSVEQYF. V is TRBV18 and J is TRBJ2-7; D is possibly TRBD2 (5 bases). This CDR3 has 13 amino acids. Germline CDR1 reads KGHSH; CDR2 reads LQKENI. Trimming took 6 bases from V and 6 from J, leaving 15 bases between them.

This clone was seen once. The V gene is TRBV3-1 (or the pseudogene TRBV3-2), the J gene TRBJ2-1; TRBD2 aligns across 10 bases. The germline CDR1 and CDR2 sequences are LGHDT and YNNKEL (reference sequence). CDR3 size: 18 residues. V lost 1 base and J lost 6; bases outside the gene matches: 12. CDR3 protein: CASSQGLAGAAGRNEQFF. Here the CDR3 DNA reads TGTGCCAGCAGCCAAGGGCTAGCGGGAGCCGCCGGGCGCAATGAGCAGTTCTTC.

V is TRBV9 and J is TRBJ2-3, with 8 bases matching TRBD2. Looked up from germline, CDR1 is SGDLS and CDR2 is YYNGEE. This CDR3 is 14 amino acids long. V gave up 2 bases and J gave up 4 bases; unmatched junction bases: 3. The CDR3 reads CASSVGRDADTQYF. The CDR3 DNA follows: TGTGCCAGCAGCGTCGGGAGGGATGCAGATACGCAGTATTTT.

This chain connects TRBV9 to TRBJ2-2, with D possibly matching TRBD1 (5 bases). CDR3 length equals 14 residues. The V gene's germline CDR1 is SGDLS and CDR2 YYNGEE. V lost 5 bases and J 3 bases, leaving 11 bases between the germline ends. The CDR3 DNA follows: TGTGCCAGCAGAGGCGACAGTGACACCGGGGAGCTGTTTTTT. Translation: CASRGDSDTGELFF.

This rearrangement joins TRBV5-5 to TRBJ2-3; the D gene is possibly TRBD1 (5 bases). This CDR3 has 15 residues. Trimming left V 5 bases short and J 0 bases short, with 13 bases between. Germline V CDR1 and CDR2: SGHKS, YYEKEE (reference sequence). Written as DNA, the CDR3 is TGTGCCAGCAGATACACAGGTTTTAGCACAGATACGCAGTATTTT. It translates to CASRYTGFSTDTQYF.

The chain joins TRBV24-1 to TRBJ2-2, with D maybe TRBD2 (5 bases). Germline V gives CDR1 KGHDR, CDR2 SFDVKD. The CDR3 totals 17 residues. V gave up 1 base and J gave up 2 bases, with 13 bases separating them. The CDR3 here is CATSDFMRESNTGELFF. The CDR3 coding sequence is TGTGCCACCAGTGATTTTATGAGGGAATCTAACACCGGGGAGCTGTTTTTT.